The 30 T cell receptor beta chains reported below all come from one sample, sequenced in a study of cytomegalovirus exposure and HLA in healthy donors. The primer mix had 60 Vbeta and 13 Jbeta primers. Sequencing used immunoSEQ multiplex PCR; TCRdb keeps in-frame clones, though not all of them. The sample includes 50,000 to 75,000 clones, around 80% of them seen just once. The material sequenced was PBMCs. All receptors derive from a middle-aged woman in good health and CMV-seronegative.

J is TRBJ1-1 and V is TRBV7-8; possibly TRBD1 for D (5 bases). V was cut by 1 base and J by 7 bases, with 16 bases left in between. CDR1 SGHVS and CDR2 FQNEAQ come from the germline V gene. The CDR3 is 15 amino acids. CDR3: CASSLGGGADREAFF. The CDR3 bases are TGTGCCAGCAGCTTAGGTGGAGGGGCAGATCGTGAAGCTTTCTTT. The full variable domain, in which reference TRBV7-8 and TRBJ1-1 provide the parts outside the CDR3, is GAGVSQSPRYKVAKRGQDVALRCDPISGHVSLFWYQQALGQGPEFLTYFQNEAQLDKSGLPSDRFFAERPEGSVSTLKIQRTQQEDSAVYLCASSLGGGADREAFFGQGTRLTVV.

The gene calls are TRBV6-6 and TRBJ2-3, with 9 bases identical to TRBD1. V trimming: 8 bases; J trimming: 6 bases; junction bases outside the gene matches: 15. The CDR3 sequence is 16 residues long. CDR1 is MNHNY, CDR2 SVGAGI, per germline (reference sequence). CDR3 amino acids: CASVRGQGNGADTQYF. DNA for the CDR3: TGTGCCAGCGTGCGGGGACAGGGTAACGGGGCGGATACGCAGTATTTT.

V usage is TRBV28 and J usage is TRBJ2-1; 14 nucleotides align to TRBD2. Germline V gene lookup returns CDR1 MDHEN and CDR2 SYDVKM. CDR3 length: 16 amino acids. The V and J ends lost 5 bases and 9 bases, in that order; junction bases with no gene match: 9. In DNA, the CDR3 is TGTGCCAGCAGTATAATGACTAGCGGGAGGGCAGGTGAGCAGTTCTTC. This encodes CASSIMTSGRAGEQFF.

The chain recombines TRBV19 with TRBJ1-3; tentative D call: TRBD1 (5 bases). With 5 bases removed from V and 0 bases from J, the gap between germline ends came to 11 bases. The CDR3 contains 15 residues. Germline V gene lookup returns CDR1 LNHDA and CDR2 SQIVND (reference sequence). The DNA of the CDR3 is TGTGCCAGTAGTGCGACAGAGTCCTCTGGAAACACCATATATTTT. Its translation is CASSATESSGNTIYF.

V and J are TRBV7-6 and TRBJ2-3; 12 bases line up with TRBD2. This CDR3 has 16 residues. With 4 bases clipped from V and 2 bases from J, the junction kept 4 bases outside the gene matches. In germline, CDR1 is SGHVS, CDR2 FNYEAQ. CDR3 sequence (DNA): TGTGCCAGCAGCTCCCTAGCGGGAGGGTTCACAGATACGCAGTATTTT. Protein: CASSSLAGGFTDTQYF. Full variable domain (rest looked up from reference TRBV7-6 and TRBJ2-3): GAGVSQSPRYKVTKRGQDVALRCDPISGHVSLYWYRQALGQGPEFLTYFNYEAQQDKSGLPNDRFSAERPEGSISTLTIQRTEQRDSAMYRCASSSLAGGFTDTQYFGPGTRLTVL.

This chain connects TRBV5-6 to TRBJ1-3, with 9 bases lining up with TRBD1. V was pared by 4 bases and J by 4 bases, with 9 bases of the junction left unmatched. This CDR3 contains 16 residues. Germline V CDR1 and CDR2: SGHDT, YYEEEE. The CDR3, as DNA: TGTGCCAGCAGCCTGGGACAGGGTGTTGTAGGAAACACCATATATTTT. It codes for CASSLGQGVVGNTIYF.

This clone was counted once. The V and J genes are TRBV9 and TRBJ2-5; 9 bases fit TRBD2. Looked up from germline, CDR1 is SGDLS and CDR2 is YYNGEE. Trimming took 1 base from V and 5 from J; bases not matched to a gene: 12. The CDR3 sequence is 17 residues long. CDR3 nucleotides: TGTGCCAGCAGCGTACGCAGCGGGAGGACCCTCGGGGAGACCCAGTACTTC. Encoded protein: CASSVRSGRTLGETQYF.

This clone appeared a single time. This chain uses TRBV18 with TRBJ2-3; TRBD2 agrees at 13 bases. The CDR3 runs 17 residues. V was pared by 4 bases and J by 5 bases, with 9 bases of the junction left unmatched. Germline CDR1 KGHSH, CDR2 LQKENI. CDR3 in DNA: TGTGCCAGCTCACTAAATAAAGGACTAGCGGGAGAAGATACGCAGTATTTT. Protein: CASSLNKGLAGEDTQYF.

The gene calls are TRBV18 and TRBJ2-7; weak D call: TRBD2 (5 bases). Trimming cost V 3 bases and J 7 bases, with 13 bases left between them. This CDR3 region has 13 residues. CDR1 and CDR2 (germline): KGHSH, LQKENI. The CDR3 here is CASSPSGFGEQYF. The DNA of the CDR3 is TGTGCCAGCTCACCGTCGGGGTTCGGGGAGCAGTACTTC.

This chain joins TRBV19 and TRBJ1-2; 7 nucleotides agree with TRBD1. The V gene end was trimmed by 8 bases and the J gene end by 5 bases; junction bases not matched to a gene: 8. The CDR3 is made up of 13 amino acids. Germline V gives CDR1 LNHDA, CDR2 SQIVND (reference sequence). The chain's CDR3 is CASGETGYYGYTF. Here the CDR3 DNA reads TGTGCCAGTGGGGAGACAGGGTATTATGGCTACACCTTC.

A few counts support this clone. V usage is TRBV10-3 and J usage is TRBJ1-2; TRBD1 agrees at 7 bases. Per germline, CDR1 ENHRY and CDR2 SYGVKD. The CDR3 runs 13 residues. V was pared by 10 bases and J by 7 bases, with 12 bases of the junction left unmatched. The CDR3 sequence is CATSTDRPPGYTF. CDR3 in DNA: TGTGCCACCTCCACGGACAGGCCGCCTGGCTACACCTTC.

The rearrangement uses TRBV27 and TRBJ1-4; no firm D call. Trimming pared 4 bases from V and 4 bases from J, leaving 19 bases between. CDR3 size: 17 residues. From germline, CDR1 is MNHEY and CDR2 SMNVEV (reference sequence). CDR3 sequence: CASSSVPIGGFNEKLFF. The CDR3 DNA reads TGTGCCAGCAGTTCCGTCCCCATTGGAGGGTTTAATGAAAAACTGTTTTTT.

The V and J genes are TRBV2 and TRBJ2-7; TRBD2 matches at 11 bases. The CDR3 totals 16 residues. Germline lookup yields CDR1 SNHLY and CDR2 FYNNEI. V was pared by 6 bases and J by 6 bases, with 13 bases of the junction left unmatched. The CDR3 DNA follows: TGTGCCAGCAGGGCCCACTTTAGCGGGAGGGGTGGCGAGCAGTACTTC. The encoded protein is CASRAHFSGRGGEQYF.

The V call is TRBV30, the J call TRBJ1-5, with D tentatively TRBD1 (6 bases). The germline V gene encodes CDR1 GTSNPN and CDR2 SVGIG (reference sequence). With 2 bases removed from V and 0 bases from J, the gap between germline ends came to 8 bases. There are 14 residues in the CDR3. In DNA, the CDR3 is TGTGCCTGGAGTTTGACAGGTAGCAATCAGCCCCAGCATTTT. Protein product: CAWSLTGSNQPQHF.

Concerning this clone: The DNA is omitted, as the CDR3 cannot be located on it reliably, and the CDR3 follows TCRdb's listing. V and J are TRBV29-1 and TRBJ2-1; the D call of TRBD1 is as the table states it, not checked on the DNA. The length of the CDR3 is 16 amino acids, counting both ends. CDR1 and CDR2 (germline): SQVTM, ANQGSEA. CDR3 amino acids: CSQTRVGQGSYNEQFF.

The chain uses TRBV9 and TRBJ1-2; maybe TRBD1 (6 bases). V was trimmed by 7 bases and J by 4 bases, leaving 14 bases between them. This CDR3 comprises 13 residues. CDR1 is SGDLS, CDR2 YYNGEE, per germline. The CDR3 loop reads CASDREGVYGYTF. Here the CDR3 DNA reads TGTGCCAGCGACCGTGAGGGGGTCTATGGCTACACCTTC.

This chain connects TRBV6-1 to TRBJ2-5; 8 bases are shared with TRBD2. The junction had 10 bases not matched to a gene; V was cut back by 4 bases and J by 6 bases. The CDR3 is 15 residues long. Per the germline V gene, CDR1 is MNHNS and CDR2 is SASEGT. CDR3 sequence (DNA): TGTGCCAGCAGTGGAGTAGCGGGACCCGCCCAGACCCAGTACTTC. This gives the protein CASSGVAGPAQTQYF.

This clone was seen a few times. The chain employs TRBV7-9 and TRBJ1-2, with 7 nucleotides matching TRBD1. The CDR3 has 14 residues. The V and J ends lost 4 bases and 6 bases, in that order; junction bases with no gene match: 8. CDR1 and CDR2 (germline): SEHNR, FQNEAQ (reference sequence). This CDR3 reads CASSSYRGGDGYTF. The CDR3 nucleotides read TGTGCCAGCAGCTCTTACAGGGGCGGCGATGGCTACACCTTC.

This chain links TRBV7-2 with TRBJ2-7, with 7 bases identical to TRBD1. In germline, CDR1 is SGHTA, CDR2 FQGNSA. V shed 5 bases and J 4 bases; nucleotides not matched to a gene: 17. This CDR3 has 17 residues. CDR3 sequence (DNA): TGTGCCAGCAGCCCACAGGGGCCCCCGGGCCTTACATACGAGCAGTACTTC. This codes for CASSPQGPPGLTYEQYF.

CDR3 sequence: CASSPPGQGGNSNQPQHF. For the CDR3, the DNA is TGTGCCAGCAGCCCCCCGGGACAGGGTGGGAATAGCAATCAGCCCCAGCATTTT. The rearrangement joins TRBV7-3 to TRBJ1-5; 9 nucleotides match TRBD1. The V segment lost 5 bases and the J segment 0 bases; nucleotides outside the gene matches: 11. CDR3 length equals 18 residues. Germline CDR1 is SGHTA and CDR2 is FQGTGA.

This rearrangement joins TRBV4-2 to TRBJ2-4, with 7 bases aligning to TRBD2. Germline CDR1 is LGHNA and CDR2 is YNFKEQ. The V gene end was trimmed by 3 bases and the J gene end by 9 bases; junction bases not matched to a gene: 14. The length of the CDR3 is 16 residues. CDR3: CASSQEVGGSGRIQYF. CDR3 DNA: TGTGCCAGCAGCCAGGAAGTTGGCGGGAGTGGCCGCATTCAGTACTTC.

This chain joins TRBV5-8 and TRBJ2-7; 8 bases map to TRBD1. J lost 3 bases, V lost 0 bases, and 8 bases had no gene match. Germline V gene sequence: CDR1 SGHTS, CDR2 YDEGEE. The CDR3 spans 16 residues. The CDR3 sequence is CASSLGRVTGDYEQYF. In DNA, the CDR3 is TGTGCCAGCAGCTTGGGGCGTGTGACAGGGGACTACGAGCAGTACTTC.

The sample holds a few counts of this clone. The chain is built from TRBV19 and TRBJ1-6; a weak D match, TRBD1 (5 bases). The CDR3 is made up of 13 amino acids. The V end lost 3 bases, the J end lost 5 bases, and 5 bases lay between the germline ends. The V gene's germline CDR1 is LNHDA and CDR2 SQIVND (reference sequence). The CDR3 sequence: CASSMDNNSPLHF. In nucleotides, the CDR3 is TGTGCCAGTAGTATGGACAATAATTCACCCCTCCACTTT.

V gene TRBV29-1 combines with J gene TRBJ2-2; D is possibly TRBD1 (5 bases). The CDR3 length is 14 residues. Looked up from germline, CDR1 is SQVTM and CDR2 is ANQGSEA. V was pared by 6 bases and J by 0 bases, with 11 bases between. This CDR3 is CSVSEQANTGELFF. The CDR3, as DNA: TGCAGCGTATCCGAACAGGCGAACACCGGGGAGCTGTTTTTT.

This chain links TRBV10-3 with TRBJ1-1; 8 bases agree with TRBD1. This CDR3 is built from 11 residues. V was clipped by 8 bases and J by 6 bases; unmatched bases: 2. Germline V gives CDR1 ENHRY, CDR2 SYGVKD. As DNA, the CDR3 is TGTGCCATCCAACAGGGGGCTGAAGCTTTCTTT. Translated, it gives CAIQQGAEAFF.

The chain combines TRBV28 with TRBJ2-3, with 7 nucleotides matching TRBD2. The V segment lost 6 bases and the J segment 2 bases; nucleotides outside the gene matches: 8. Germline loops: CDR1 MDHEN, CDR2 SYDVKM. This CDR3 spans 15 amino acids. CDR3 amino acids: CASSSGTNPTDTQYF. CDR3 DNA: TGTGCCAGCAGCAGCGGGACTAACCCCACAGATACGCAGTATTTT.

V is TRBV6-6 and J is TRBJ2-7, with a tentative D call TRBD2 (5 bases). The CDR3 is 13 amino acids. V shed 6 bases and J shed 5 bases, with 14 bases lying between them. Germline lookup yields CDR1 MNHNY and CDR2 SVGAGI (reference sequence). CDR3 region: CASRPDQRNEQYF. In DNA, the CDR3 is TGTGCCAGCAGGCCGGACCAGCGGAACGAGCAGTACTTC.

The chain uses TRBV28 and TRBJ1-2; D may be TRBD1 (5 bases). The length of the CDR3 is 18 residues. Germline CDR1 and CDR2: MDHEN and SYDVKM. V lost 3 bases and J 6 bases, leaving 26 bases between the germline ends. CDR3 DNA: TGTGCCAGCAGTTTCCTTATCGTACGGGACTCTCAATTCGATGGCTACACCTTC. Translating it yields CASSFLIVRDSQFDGYTF.

This chain joins TRBV27 and TRBJ2-7; 8 bases agree with TRBD1. There are 15 residues in the CDR3. The V and J ends lost 6 bases and 3 bases, in that order; junction bases with no gene match: 10. Germline-derived CDR1 and CDR2 are MNHEY and SMNVEV (reference sequence). The CDR3, as DNA: TGTGCCAGCAGCATCTTTGGACAGGGAATCTACGAGCAGTACTTC. It encodes CASSIFGQGIYEQYF.

CDR3 in amino acids: CASSQSSGTGSTYEQYF. The CDR3 DNA reads TGTGCCAGCAGCCAGAGTTCCGGGACAGGTTCAACCTACGAGCAGTACTTC. The chain joins TRBV4-2 to TRBJ2-7; the match to TRBD1 covers 8 bases. The CDR3 has 17 residues. Germline-derived CDR1 and CDR2 are LGHNA and YNFKEQ. V was clipped by 3 bases and J by 2 bases; unmatched bases: 12.